These 29 T cell receptor beta chains originate from one sample sequenced in a study of cytomegalovirus exposure and HLA in healthy donors. TCRdb's table, derived via immunoSEQ multiplex PCR, lists solely in-frame clones and lacks some. The repertoire consists of approximately 72,000 clones, with around 94% occurring once and the leading ten covering 0.5% to 0.75%. Sequenced input: PBMCs. These receptor sequences come from a woman aged 18-35 years in good health and CMV-seronegative.

The chain couples TRBV4-1 to TRBJ1-2; 7 bases fit TRBD1. The CDR3 runs to 14 residues. The V and J ends lost 3 bases and 4 bases, in that order; junction bases with no gene match: 5. Germline V gene lookup returns CDR1 MGHRA and CDR2 YSYEKL. The CDR3 DNA reads as TGCGCCAGCAGCCATTCAGGGGGGAGCTATGGCTACACCTTC. Translation gives CASSHSGGSYGYTF.

V and J are TRBV19 and TRBJ1-2; TRBD1 is a possible D gene (6 bases). The CDR3 consists of 13 residues. The germline V gene has CDR1 LNHDA and CDR2 SQIVND (reference sequence). The V end lost 5 bases, the J end lost 4 bases, and 11 bases lay between the germline ends. CDR3 in amino acids: CASSPDRTYGYTF. Here the CDR3 DNA reads TGTGCCAGTAGTCCCGACAGGACCTATGGCTACACCTTC.

The gene calls are TRBV5-1 and TRBJ2-3, with D possibly TRBD2 on 6 matching bases. From germline, CDR1 is SGHRS and CDR2 YFSETQ. There are 15 residues in the CDR3. The V end lost 3 bases, the J end lost 6 bases, and 17 bases lay between the germline ends. CDR3 sequence (DNA): TGCGCCAGCAGCTCTGCCGGGACTGGAGGGGATACGCAGTATTTT. Protein product: CASSSAGTGGDTQYF.

The chain couples TRBV27 to TRBJ1-1; 9 bases are a match to TRBD1. Germline lookup yields CDR1 MNHEY and CDR2 SMNVEV (reference sequence). This CDR3 contains 17 residues. V gave up 4 bases and J gave up 1 base; unmatched junction bases: 10. DNA of the CDR3: TGTGCCAGCAGTTATATCCTACAGGGGGCAGAGAACACTGAAGCTTTCTTT. This sequence encodes CASSYILQGAENTEAFF.

This chain links TRBV2 with TRBJ1-5; D not resolved. This CDR3 has 14 amino acids. Germline CDR1 is SNHLY and CDR2 is FYNNEI. The ends were cut back, 3 bases at V and 2 bases at J, with 8 bases in the middle. CDR3 bases: TGTGCCAGCAGTGACCGGGTAGGCAATCAGCCCCAGCATTTT. This encodes CASSDRVGNQPQHF.

CDR3 nucleotide sequence: TGTGCCAGCAGCTCACAACAGGGGGCGCGATCTGAAGCTTTCTTT. Translation: CASSSQQGARSEAFF. The chain uses TRBV7-2 and TRBJ1-1; 9 bases are shared with TRBD1. The CDR3 is made up of 15 amino acids. The junction had 9 bases not matched to a gene; V was cut back by 4 bases and J by 6 bases. Germline CDR1 SGHTA, CDR2 FQGNSA.

V is TRBV7-9 and J is TRBJ1-1; a weak D match, TRBD1 (5 bases). CDR3 size: 17 residues. Germline CDR1 reads SEHNR; CDR2 reads FQNEAQ (reference sequence). V lost 5 bases, J lost 1 base, and 20 bases lay in between. This CDR3 reads CASSPRRFGHTNTEAFF. CDR3 nucleotides: TGTGCCAGCAGCCCCCGAAGATTCGGACACACGAACACTGAAGCTTTCTTT.

For the CDR3, the DNA is TGTGCCAGCAGAGAGAGGAACACTGAAGCTTTCTTT. This sequence encodes CASRERNTEAFF. This chain uses TRBV6-5 with TRBJ1-1, with D unresolved. V was trimmed by 6 bases and J by 1 base, leaving 6 bases between them. The germline V gene has CDR1 MNHEY and CDR2 SVGAGI. The CDR3 extends over 12 amino acids.

This clone was counted a single time. The V call is TRBV5-1, the J call TRBJ1-1; maybe TRBD1 (5 bases). Germline V gene lookup returns CDR1 SGHRS and CDR2 YFSETQ. This CDR3 is built from 15 residues. V was trimmed by 3 bases and J by 6 bases, leaving 18 bases between them. The CDR3 sequence: CASSWTPGDGAEAFF. Here the CDR3 DNA reads TGCGCCAGCAGCTGGACCCCGGGGGATGGGGCTGAAGCTTTCTTT.

V and J are TRBV30 and TRBJ2-1, with 9 bases that match TRBD2. CDR1 and CDR2 (germline): GTSNPN, SVGIG (reference sequence). The junction had 13 bases not matched to a gene; V was cut back by 0 bases and J by 13 bases. This CDR3 contains 15 residues. Written as DNA, the CDR3 is TGTGCCTGGAGTGTATTTGGGACTAGCTTAAATTTACAGTTCTTC. As protein: CAWSVFGTSLNLQFF.

The chain joins TRBV6-1 to TRBJ2-7; maybe TRBD1 (6 bases). The CDR3 spans 12 residues. Germline CDR1 reads MNHNS; CDR2 reads SASEGT. Trimming shortened V by 8 bases and J by 0 bases, and 8 bases separated the two germline ends. The CDR3 DNA follows: TGTGCCAGCGGGGGCCTCTCCTACGAGCAGTACTTC. Amino acid sequence: CASGGLSYEQYF.

The rearrangement joins TRBV28 to TRBJ2-3; 12 bases line up with TRBD2. Trimming at V came to 5 bases and at J to 6 bases, leaving 3 bases not matched to a gene. Germline V gene data show CDR1 as MDHEN and CDR2 as SYDVKM. The CDR3 is made up of 14 amino acids. CDR3 bases: TGTGCCAGCAGTCTAGCGGGGGGGCCTGATACGCAGTATTTT. It codes for CASSLAGGPDTQYF. Looking up the rest from reference TRBV28 and TRBJ2-3 gives the full variable domain: DVKVTQSSRYLVKRTGEKVFLECVQDMDHENMFWYRQDPGLGLRLIYFSYDVKMKEKGDIPEGYSVSREKKERFSLILESASTNQTSMYLCASSLAGGPDTQYFGPGTRLTVL.

This clone was seen just once. The rearrangement links TRBV5-8 to TRBJ2-1; 12 bases align to TRBD2. The V gene's germline CDR1 is SGHTS and CDR2 YDEGEE. CDR3 length: 15 residues. J gave up 4 bases and V 5 bases, and 4 bases lay outside the gene matches. CDR3: CASRAGTSGYNEQFF. The CDR3 DNA reads TGTGCCAGCAGGGCCGGGACTAGCGGGTACAATGAGCAGTTCTTC.

The chain couples TRBV5-6 to TRBJ1-1, with 10 positions matching TRBD1. The V and J ends lost 1 base and 0 bases, in that order; junction bases with no gene match: 3. The CDR3 spans 16 residues. Germline loops: CDR1 SGHDT, CDR2 YYEEEE. The CDR3 coding sequence is TGTGCCAGCAGCTTGAGGGGGACAGGGGTGAACACTGAAGCTTTCTTT. Translation: CASSLRGTGVNTEAFF.

The chain recombines TRBV10-3 with TRBJ2-1; weak D call: TRBD2 (5 bases). The CDR3 spans 12 residues. CDR1 and CDR2 from the germline V gene are ENHRY and SYGVKD. V shed 6 bases and J shed 9 bases, with 12 bases lying between them. CDR3 sequence reads: CAISLDRGEQFF. CDR3 DNA: TGTGCCATCAGCCTCGATCGGGGTGAGCAGTTCTTC.

The rearrangement joins TRBV2 to TRBJ2-7, with 7 bases identical to TRBD2. Germline-derived CDR1 and CDR2 are SNHLY and FYNNEI. The CDR3 extends over 15 amino acids. After removal of 8 bases from V and 1 base from J, the junction contained 11 bases not matched to a gene. The CDR3 sequence is CASASHGGKSYEQYF. For the CDR3, the DNA is TGTGCCAGCGCTTCTCACGGGGGGAAGTCCTACGAGCAGTACTTC.

The chain links TRBV9 to TRBJ2-5, with 9 bases matching TRBD2. The germline V gene has CDR1 SGDLS and CDR2 YYNGEE. This CDR3 is 17 amino acids long. Trimming took 0 bases from V and 1 from J; bases not matched to a gene: 7. The chain's CDR3 is CASSVVPAGGSQETQYF. DNA of the CDR3: TGTGCCAGCAGCGTAGTTCCAGCGGGGGGCTCCCAAGAGACCCAGTACTTC.

This clone was recorded once. The chain uses TRBV7-3 and TRBJ2-1; possible D gene TRBD1, 6 bases. The germline CDR1 and CDR2 sequences are SGHTA and FQGTGA. This CDR3 spans 14 amino acids. Trimming took off 5 bases at V and 9 bases at J, with 17 bases between the two ends. In DNA, the CDR3 is TGTGCCAGCAGCAGCACCACAGGGTCGGGTGAGCAGTTCTTC. This codes for CASSSTTGSGEQFF. Drawing the rest from reference TRBV7-3 and TRBJ2-1, the complete variable domain is GAGVSQTPSNKVTEKGKYVELRCDPISGHTALYWYRQSLGQGPEFLIYFQGTGAADDSGLPNDRFFAVRPEGSVSTLKIQRTERGDSAVYLCASSSTTGSGEQFFGPGTRLTVL.

The chain joins TRBV9 to TRBJ2-7, with TRBD2 matching 9 bases. The length of the CDR3 is 17 residues. Germline CDR1 SGDLS, CDR2 YYNGEE. J gave up 2 bases and V 0 bases, and 9 bases lay outside the gene matches. CDR3 in amino acids: CASSVEAQAGGTYEQYF. The DNA for the CDR3 is TGTGCCAGCAGCGTAGAGGCCCAAGCGGGGGGCACCTACGAGCAGTACTTC.

This sequence joins TRBV7-2 and TRBJ1-2; perhaps TRBD1 as D (6 bases). CDR1 and CDR2 from the germline V gene are SGHTA and FQGNSA. CDR3 length: 15 amino acids. With 1 base removed from V and 8 bases from J, the gap between germline ends came to 17 bases. DNA for the CDR3: TGTGCCAGCAGCTTAGATCCCGGGACAAGCTTAGGCTACACCTTC. This translates into CASSLDPGTSLGYTF.

The chain has TRBV4-1 and TRBJ2-5; tentative D call: TRBD2 (5 bases). This CDR3 is built from 13 residues. The germline V gene encodes CDR1 MGHRA and CDR2 YSYEKL. V was trimmed by 1 base and J by 5 bases, leaving 8 bases between them. The CDR3 region has the DNA TGCGCCAGCAGCCAAGGGCCGGGGGAGACCCAGTACTTC. Translating it yields CASSQGPGETQYF.

This chain links TRBV5-4 with TRBJ1-3; D gene ambiguous. Germline assignment: CDR1 SGHNT and CDR2 YYREEE (reference sequence). Trimming shortened V by 4 bases and J by 0 bases, and 11 bases separated the two germline ends. This CDR3 comprises 15 residues. CDR3 nucleotides: TGTGCCAGCAGCCTAACGGGGAACTCTGGAAACACCATATATTTT. This encodes CASSLTGNSGNTIYF.

The chain couples TRBV4-1 to TRBJ2-1; TRBD1 matches at 10 bases. Per germline, CDR1 MGHRA and CDR2 YSYEKL. The CDR3 totals 15 residues. With V trimmed by 3 bases and J by 10 bases, 9 bases remained unmatched. DNA for the CDR3: TGCGCCAGCAGCCAGTCCGGGACAGGGGTATTCGAGCAGTTCTTC. Residues: CASSQSGTGVFEQFF.

V usage is TRBV15 and J usage is TRBJ1-4, with D possibly TRBD1 on 5 matching bases. V lost 3 bases, J lost 7 bases, and 18 bases lay in between. The germline gives CDR1 LNHNV, CDR2 YYDKDF (reference sequence). The CDR3 extends over 16 amino acids. DNA of the CDR3: TGTGCCACCAGCAGGGGGATCGGGGGGGGTAGTGAAAAACTGTTTTTT. Translating it yields CATSRGIGGGSEKLFF.

This clone appeared a single time. This sequence joins TRBV7-2 and TRBJ1-1, with TRBD1 as a possible D gene (5 bases). The length of the CDR3 is 13 residues. V was cut by 4 bases and J by 1 base, with 7 bases left in between. Germline CDR1 reads SGHTA; CDR2 reads FQGNSA. The CDR3 here is CASSSGQNTEAFF. In DNA, the CDR3 is TGTGCCAGCAGCTCAGGACAGAACACTGAAGCTTTCTTT.

J is TRBJ2-5 and V is TRBV10-3, with 8 bases aligning to TRBD1. CDR1 is ENHRY and CDR2 is SYGVKD in the germline V gene. Germline trimming cut 11 bases from V and 1 base from J; bases unmatched to any gene: 6. The CDR3 contains 13 residues. CDR3 coding DNA: TGTGCCTCGTCGGGACAGGTCCAAGAGACCCAGTACTTC. Encoded protein: CASSGQVQETQYF.

The gene calls are TRBV14 and TRBJ1-6; D possibly corresponds to TRBD1 (5 bases). The germline CDR1 and CDR2 sequences are SGHDN and FVKESK. Trimming pared 3 bases from V and 11 bases from J, leaving 20 bases between. The CDR3 has 16 residues. The CDR3 loop is CASSHYRTGGRTPLHF. The CDR3 DNA is TGTGCCAGCAGCCATTACCGGACGGGGGGTAGGACACCCCTCCACTTT.

The J gene is TRBJ1-5, the V gene TRBV6-1; possible D gene TRBD1, 6 bases. The V end was cut by 6 bases, the J end by 4 bases, with 16 bases between. CDR3 length: 15 residues. The V gene's germline CDR1 is MNHNS and CDR2 SASEGT. The CDR3 DNA reads as TGTGCCAGCAGCCCAGGGACATTGGGGAATCAGCCCCAGCATTTT. It translates to CASSPGTLGNQPQHF.

The J gene is TRBJ1-2, the V gene TRBV28, with 9 nucleotides matching TRBD1. Germline-derived CDR1 and CDR2 are MDHEN and SYDVKM. With V trimmed by 6 bases and J by 8 bases, 7 bases remained unmatched. This CDR3 comprises 13 residues. The DNA for the CDR3 is TGTGCCAGCAGCGAAGGACAGGGGTACGGCTACACCTTC. Translated: CASSEGQGYGYTF.